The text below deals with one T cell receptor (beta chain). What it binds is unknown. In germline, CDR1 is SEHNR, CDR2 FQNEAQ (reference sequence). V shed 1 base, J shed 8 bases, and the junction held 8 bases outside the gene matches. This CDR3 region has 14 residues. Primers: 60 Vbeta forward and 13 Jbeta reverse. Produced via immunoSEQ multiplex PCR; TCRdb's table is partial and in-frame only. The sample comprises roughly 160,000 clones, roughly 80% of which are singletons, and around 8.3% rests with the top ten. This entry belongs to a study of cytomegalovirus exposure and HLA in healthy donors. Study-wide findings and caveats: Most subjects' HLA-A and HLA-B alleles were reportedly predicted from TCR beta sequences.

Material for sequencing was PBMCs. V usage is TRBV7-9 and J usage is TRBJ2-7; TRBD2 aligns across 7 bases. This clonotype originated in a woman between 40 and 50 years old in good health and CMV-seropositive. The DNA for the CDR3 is TGTGCCAGCAGCTTAGAGGGAGGGGAGGTCAAGCAGTACTTC. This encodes CASSLEGGEVKQYF.